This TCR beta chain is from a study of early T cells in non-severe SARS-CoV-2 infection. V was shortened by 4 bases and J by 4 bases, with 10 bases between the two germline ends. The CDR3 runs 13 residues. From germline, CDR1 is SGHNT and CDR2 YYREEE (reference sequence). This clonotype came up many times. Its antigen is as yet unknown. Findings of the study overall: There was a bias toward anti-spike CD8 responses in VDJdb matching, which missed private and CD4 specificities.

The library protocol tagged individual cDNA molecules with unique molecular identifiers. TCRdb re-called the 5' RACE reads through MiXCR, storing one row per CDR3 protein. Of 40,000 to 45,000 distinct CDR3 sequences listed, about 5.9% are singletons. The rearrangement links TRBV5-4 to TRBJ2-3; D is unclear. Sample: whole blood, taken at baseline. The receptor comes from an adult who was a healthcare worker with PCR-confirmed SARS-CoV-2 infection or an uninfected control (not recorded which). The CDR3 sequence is CASSLKVSDTQYF. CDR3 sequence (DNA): TGTGCCAGCAGCCTCAAAGTGTCAGATACGCAGTATTTT.